Presented here are 32 T cell receptor beta chains from one specimen sequenced in a study of blood T cell repertoires in COVID-19. TCRdb's copy holds only in-frame clones and misses some; the assay was immunoSEQ multiplex PCR. The data contain approximately 250,000 clones, roughly 89% of them singletons. Specimen: peripheral blood. These receptors were taken from a woman aged 40 to 50 who had recovered from COVID-19.

The V gene is TRBV6-5, the J gene TRBJ1-5; 10 bases are shared with TRBD1. The germline gives CDR1 MNHEY, CDR2 SVGAGI. CDR3 size: 15 residues. The V segment lost 6 bases and the J segment 4 bases; nucleotides outside the gene matches: 6. CDR3 coding DNA: TGTGCCAGCAGATACGGACAGGGGGTAAATCAGCCCCAGCATTTT. Its translation is CASRYGQGVNQPQHF.

The rearrangement joins TRBV11-3 to TRBJ2-1; possibly TRBD2 for D (5 bases). Germline V gives CDR1 SGHNT, CDR2 YENEEA. The V and J ends lost 6 bases and 5 bases respectively, with 11 bases between them. There are 13 residues in the CDR3. The CDR3 DNA sequence: TGTGCCAGCAGGGGATCCGGGAACAATGAGCAGTTCTTC. Its translation is CASRGSGNNEQFF.

V gene TRBV7-2 combines with J gene TRBJ1-4; D uncertain. Germline loops: CDR1 SGHTA, CDR2 FQGNSA. Trimming cost V 4 bases and J 4 bases, with 16 bases left between them. The CDR3 runs to 16 residues. The DNA for the CDR3 is TGTGCCAGCAGCTCGGGAGGGCAGCTTAATAATGAAAAACTGTTTTTT. Protein: CASSSGGQLNNEKLFF.

This clone is a singleton in its sample. This chain connects TRBV4-1 to TRBJ1-6, with 7 nucleotides matching TRBD1. The germline V gene encodes CDR1 MGHRA and CDR2 YSYEKL. The CDR3 is made up of 18 amino acids. V lost 4 bases to trimming and J lost 0 bases; unmatched junction nucleotides: 9. The CDR3 DNA sequence: TGCGCCAGCAGCCGAGTTCCGGGACAGAGCTCCTATAATTCACCCCTCCACTTT. Its protein product is CASSRVPGQSSYNSPLHF.

V gene TRBV7-2 combines with J gene TRBJ2-2; a weak D match, TRBD1 (5 bases). Looked up from germline, CDR1 is SGHTA and CDR2 is FQGNSA. Trimming stripped 3 bases from V and 1 base from J, with 18 bases between. The CDR3 runs to 18 residues. The chain's CDR3 is CASSFLTLHQGNTGELFF. Here the CDR3 DNA reads TGTGCCAGCAGCTTTCTAACACTCCACCAGGGGAACACCGGGGAGCTGTTTTTT.

This clone has a single count. The chain carries TRBV3-1 (or the pseudogene TRBV3-2) and TRBJ2-3, with 8 bases fitting TRBD2. V shed 7 bases and J 4 bases; nucleotides not matched to a gene: 10. The CDR3 is made up of 15 amino acids. In germline, CDR1 is LGHDT, CDR2 YNNKEL (reference sequence). The CDR3 is CASTLDPGGADTQYF. The CDR3 DNA reads TGTGCCAGCACCCTCGACCCCGGGGGGGCAGATACGCAGTATTTT.

A few counts support this clone. The V call is TRBV10-3, the J call TRBJ2-6, with TRBD1 identical over 8 bases. In germline, CDR1 is ENHRY, CDR2 SYGVKD. The CDR3 is 15 amino acids. V lost 4 bases and J lost 3; bases outside the gene matches: 2. The CDR3, as DNA: TGTGCCATCAGTGGGACAGGGTTTGGGGCCAACGTCCTGACTTTC. This sequence encodes CAISGTGFGANVLTF.

In this sample, this clone turned up once. The gene calls are TRBV2 and TRBJ2-3; D gene uncertain. The germline gives CDR1 SNHLY, CDR2 FYNNEI. The length of the CDR3 is 13 residues. V lost 6 bases and J lost 6, with 13 bases in between. CDR3 loop: CASSREARDTQYF. CDR3 bases: TGTGCCAGCAGCCGTGAGGCTCGTGATACGCAGTATTTT. The full variable domain, completed using reference TRBV2 and TRBJ2-3, is EPEVTQTPSHQVTQMGQEVILRCVPISNHLYFYWYRQILGQKVEFLVSFYNNEISEKSEIFDDQFSVERPDGSNFTLKIRSTKLEDSAMYFCASSREARDTQYFGPGTRLTVL.

This clone occurred once. This sequence joins TRBV4-1 and TRBJ2-2; possibly TRBD2 for D (6 bases). CDR1 and CDR2 (germline): MGHRA, YSYEKL. This CDR3 has 16 amino acids. V lost 0 bases to trimming and J lost 5 bases, with 13 bases between them. CDR3 sequence reads: CASSQELWGRTGELFF. The CDR3 region has the DNA TGCGCCAGCAGCCAAGAGTTGTGGGGGAGGACCGGGGAGCTGTTTTTT.

The chain couples TRBV5-1 to TRBJ1-6; TRBD1 might be the D (5 bases). V was pared by 4 bases and J by 7 bases, with 15 bases between. In germline, CDR1 is SGHRS, CDR2 YFSETQ. The CDR3 is 15 residues long. The CDR3 sequence is CASSLGLAINSPLHF. The CDR3 region has the DNA TGCGCCAGCAGCCTGGGACTGGCGATAAATTCACCCCTCCACTTT.

V gene TRBV30 combines with J gene TRBJ1-4; TRBD1 agrees at 9 bases. The ends lost 3 bases at V and 1 base at J; junction bases unmatched: 6. CDR1 and CDR2 (germline): GTSNPN, SVGIG (reference sequence). The CDR3 consists of 16 residues. In DNA form, the CDR3 reads TGTGCCTGGAGACCCGGGACAGGGTTAACTAATGAAAAACTGTTTTTT. Its translation is CAWRPGTGLTNEKLFF.

The chain employs TRBV5-1 and TRBJ2-2; TRBD2 matches 11 bases. With V trimmed by 8 bases and J by 3 bases, 6 bases remained unmatched. This CDR3 comprises 15 residues. Looked up from germline, CDR1 is SGHRS and CDR2 is YFSETQ. The CDR3 nucleotides are TGCGCCAGTACTACTAGCGGGGGAGACACCGGGGAGCTGTTTTTT. Its translation is CASTTSGGDTGELFF.

V gene TRBV11-2 combines with J gene TRBJ2-1, with a possible D match to TRBD1 (5 bases). Trimming pared 5 bases from V and 9 bases from J, leaving 8 bases between. Germline V gene data show CDR1 as SGHAT and CDR2 as FQNNGV. The length of the CDR3 is 11 residues. The CDR3 is CASSIQAEQFF. DNA of the CDR3: TGTGCCAGCAGCATACAGGCTGAGCAGTTCTTC.

The chain carries TRBV29-1 and TRBJ2-3; TRBD2 matches 8 bases. With V trimmed by 0 bases and J by 2 bases, 7 bases remained unmatched. The CDR3 is made up of 16 amino acids. Looked up from germline, CDR1 is SQVTM and CDR2 is ANQGSEA. The CDR3 region is CSVEDGIAGTTDTQYF. The CDR3 region has the DNA TGCAGCGTTGAAGATGGGATAGCGGGGACCACAGATACGCAGTATTTT.

The J gene is TRBJ2-7, the V gene TRBV7-6; no clear D gene. The germline V and J ends were trimmed by 5 bases and 7 bases, with 21 bases remaining between them. Germline CDR1 and CDR2: SGHVS and FNYEAQ. The CDR3 is made up of 15 amino acids. CDR3 sequence (DNA): TGTGCCAGCAGCCCCAAACTTGACACTCTCGGTGAGCAGTACTTC. It yields the protein CASSPKLDTLGEQYF.

The CDR3 DNA is TGTGCCAGCAGTGAGTCGGGGGGACTTAACTACGAGCAGTACTTC. Its protein is CASSESGGLNYEQYF. This chain connects TRBV2 to TRBJ2-7; 7 nucleotides match TRBD2. Trimming cost V 3 bases and J 3 bases; bases outside gene matches: 8. The CDR3 totals 15 residues. Germline V gene lookup returns CDR1 SNHLY and CDR2 FYNNEI.

J is TRBJ1-4 and V is TRBV4-2; D not resolved. The V gene's germline CDR1 is LGHNA and CDR2 YNFKEQ. The CDR3 has 13 residues. Trimming cost V 4 bases and J 8 bases, with 11 bases left between them. CDR3 bases: TGTGCCAGCAGCCCGCGGGAGACGGAAAAACTGTTTTTT. Its protein product is CASSPRETEKLFF.

V gene TRBV7-2 combines with J gene TRBJ1-2, with D possibly being TRBD1 (5 bases). Trimming pared 8 bases from V and 0 bases from J, leaving 16 bases between. From germline, CDR1 is SGHTA and CDR2 FQGNSA. The length of the CDR3 is 15 residues. The CDR3 region is CASLLTTAANYGYTF. CDR3 in DNA: TGTGCCAGCCTTCTTACGACAGCAGCTAACTATGGCTACACCTTC.

The table lists this clone with a few counts. The chain combines TRBV6-1 with TRBJ1-2; no definite D call. V lost 0 bases and J lost 8, with 10 bases in between. The CDR3 is made up of 13 amino acids. CDR1 and CDR2 from the germline V gene are MNHNS and SASEGT. CDR3 in DNA: TGTGCCAGCAGTGAAGCAGGCAGGATCGGCTACACCTTC. Amino acids: CASSEAGRIGYTF.

The rearrangement links TRBV6-2 or TRBV6-3 to TRBJ1-4, with 8 bases that match TRBD1. The germline gives CDR1 MNHEY, CDR2 SVGEGT. Trimming cost V 5 bases and J 4 bases; bases outside gene matches: 9. This CDR3 comprises 16 residues. This chain's CDR3 is CASSPKRQGYNEKLFF. Written as DNA, the CDR3 is TGTGCCAGCAGTCCGAAGCGACAGGGGTATAATGAAAAACTGTTTTTT.

V gene TRBV6-1 combines with J gene TRBJ2-3; D unclear. V dropped 2 bases and J dropped 3 bases, with 9 bases sitting between them. Germline V CDR1 and CDR2: MNHNS, SASEGT. There are 14 residues in the CDR3. The chain's CDR3 is CASSEYSLTDTQYF. The CDR3, as DNA: TGTGCCAGCAGTGAATACAGTTTGACAGATACGCAGTATTTT.

The V and J genes are TRBV6-2 or TRBV6-3 and TRBJ1-1; D is perhaps TRBD1 (6 bases). CDR1 MNHEY and CDR2 SVGEGT come from the germline V gene. The CDR3 covers 13 residues. Trimming removed 0 bases from V and 6 bases from J, with 8 bases in between. In DNA form, the CDR3 reads TGTGCCAGCAGTTACTCAGGGGGTGCTGAAGCTTTCTTT. Translation: CASSYSGGAEAFF.

The J gene is TRBJ1-3, the V gene TRBV7-2; D not resolved. The CDR3 runs to 15 residues. Trimming cost V 0 bases and J 3 bases, with 9 bases left between them. The germline V gene has CDR1 SGHTA and CDR2 FQGNSA. The CDR3 region is CASSLAEASGNTIYF. The CDR3 region has the DNA TGTGCCAGCAGCTTAGCGGAGGCCAGTGGAAACACCATATATTTT.

This chain connects TRBV5-6 to TRBJ2-3; no reliable D call. Germline-derived CDR1 and CDR2 are SGHDT and YYEEEE. The V and J ends lost 4 bases and 3 bases respectively, with 9 bases between them. This CDR3 comprises 13 residues. CDR3 sequence: CASSIRETDTQYF. In DNA, the CDR3 is TGTGCCAGCAGCATTCGAGAGACAGATACGCAGTATTTT.

This sequence joins TRBV29-1 and TRBJ2-7; D remains unclear. CDR1 SQVTM and CDR2 ANQGSEA come from the germline V gene. Trimming stripped 7 bases from V and 3 bases from J, with 22 bases between. This CDR3 region has 15 residues. CDR3 residues: CSGLLLESRGYEQYF. The CDR3 DNA is TGCAGCGGGTTACTCCTAGAGTCCAGAGGCTACGAGCAGTACTTC.

This chain connects TRBV7-3 to TRBJ2-7, with D possibly TRBD1 on 5 matching bases. The germline gives CDR1 SGHTA, CDR2 FQGTGA. CDR3 length equals 15 residues. V gave up 1 base and J gave up 0 bases, with 10 bases separating them. CDR3 residues: CASSLRGGRSYEQYF. CDR3 nucleotide sequence: TGTGCCAGCAGCTTAAGGGGCGGCCGCTCCTACGAGCAGTACTTC.

In DNA, the CDR3 is TGTGCCACCAGCAGAGATCTAACAGGGCAAGGAAACACCATATATTTT. Protein product: CATSRDLTGQGNTIYF. This chain joins TRBV15 and TRBJ1-3; D is possibly TRBD1 (6 bases). The CDR3 spans 16 residues. The germline V and J ends were trimmed by 0 bases and 4 bases, with 13 bases remaining between them. Germline values: CDR1 LNHNV, CDR2 YYDKDF (reference sequence).

The sample holds one count of this clone. The rearrangement uses TRBV19 and TRBJ1-5; tentative D call: TRBD1 (5 bases). The germline gives CDR1 LNHDA, CDR2 SQIVND (reference sequence). This CDR3 is built from 13 residues. The germline V and J ends were trimmed by 6 bases and 6 bases, with 12 bases remaining between them. CDR3 residues: CASSWKGLQPQHF. The CDR3 nucleotides read TGTGCCAGTAGCTGGAAGGGGCTTCAGCCCCAGCATTTT. The complete variable domain, with remaining parts taken from reference TRBV19 and TRBJ1-5, reads DGGITQSPKYLFRKEGQNVTLSCEQNLNHDAMYWYRQDPGQGLRLIYYSQIVNDFQKGDIAEGYSVSREKKESFPLTVTSAQKNPTAFYLCASSWKGLQPQHFGDGTRLSIL.

This sequence joins TRBV18 and TRBJ1-5; 7 bases match TRBD1. The CDR3 sequence is 17 residues long. CDR1 and CDR2 (germline): KGHSH, LQKENI. The J segment lost 5 bases and the V segment lost 3 bases, leaving 13 bases of the junction unmatched. The CDR3 DNA sequence: TGTGCCAGCTCACCGGGGGCTACAGGGGAAGGGGATCAGCCCCAGCATTTT. Amino acid sequence: CASSPGATGEGDQPQHF.

This clone has just one count. This chain connects TRBV28 to TRBJ2-7; 7 nucleotides match TRBD1. The ends lost 6 bases at V and 0 bases at J; junction bases unmatched: 11. Germline V gives CDR1 MDHEN, CDR2 SYDVKM. This CDR3 region has 16 residues. CDR3 sequence reads: CASSPGTASSSYEQYF. The CDR3, as DNA: TGTGCCAGCAGCCCCGGGACAGCTTCCAGCTCCTACGAGCAGTACTTC. Drawing the rest from reference TRBV28 and TRBJ2-7, the complete variable domain is DVKVTQSSRYLVKRTGEKVFLECVQDMDHENMFWYRQDPGLGLRLIYFSYDVKMKEKGDIPEGYSVSREKKERFSLILESASTNQTSMYLCASSPGTASSSYEQYFGPGTRLTVT.

V is TRBV19 and J is TRBJ1-2; a possible D gene is TRBD1 (5 bases). Germline loops: CDR1 LNHDA, CDR2 SQIVND (reference sequence). CDR3 size: 14 residues. The V and J ends lost 7 bases and 3 bases respectively, with 15 bases between them. The DNA for the CDR3 is TGTGCCAGTATTGCCCATGGGACTCACTATGGCTACACCTTC. Translating gives CASIAHGTHYGYTF.

The chain recombines TRBV5-4 with TRBJ2-5, with TRBD1 identical over 7 bases. CDR1 SGHNT and CDR2 YYREEE come from the germline V gene (reference sequence). Trimming cost V 0 bases and J 8 bases; bases outside gene matches: 16. The CDR3 consists of 17 residues. The CDR3 loop is CASSLGGTGASQATQYF. For the CDR3, the DNA is TGTGCCAGCAGCTTGGGGGGTACAGGGGCATCCCAAGCTACCCAGTACTTC.